This T cell receptor (beta chain) was captured by sequencing in a study of breast tumors, draining lymph nodes, adjacent tissues. Study observations and caveats: Tumor T cell lymph node origin was a supported hypothesis, not proven. Luminal-like breast cancer showed significantly higher tumor–nontumor repertoire similarity than basal-like. The data were judged consistent with most tumor T cells coming from lymph node and expanding in tumor. Tumor TCR diversity was below lymph nodes but above nontumor tissue.

TCRdb fed the multiplex PCR reads into MiXCR, producing one record per CDR3 protein. The table lists approximately 210,000 distinct CDR3 sequences, about a third of them singletons, with about 1.4% in the top ten. The lymph nodes were axillary draining lymph nodes from breast cancer patients. This clonotype came up many times. Its antigen is as yet unknown. V was pared by 3 bases and J by 4 bases, with 2 bases of the junction left unmatched. This CDR3 is built from 14 residues. Germline loops: CDR1 DFQATT, CDR2 SNEGSKA (reference sequence). The sequenced sample was axillary lymph node tissue. This receptor was obtained from a female donor with breast cancer. Some clones in this sample may be carry-over from other donors' samples. V is TRBV20-1 and J is TRBJ1-5; 11 bases agree with TRBD1. The CDR3 DNA follows: TGCAGTGCTAGGGGGGACAGGGGGAATCAGCCCCAGCATTTT. Translation: CSARGDRGNQPQHF.